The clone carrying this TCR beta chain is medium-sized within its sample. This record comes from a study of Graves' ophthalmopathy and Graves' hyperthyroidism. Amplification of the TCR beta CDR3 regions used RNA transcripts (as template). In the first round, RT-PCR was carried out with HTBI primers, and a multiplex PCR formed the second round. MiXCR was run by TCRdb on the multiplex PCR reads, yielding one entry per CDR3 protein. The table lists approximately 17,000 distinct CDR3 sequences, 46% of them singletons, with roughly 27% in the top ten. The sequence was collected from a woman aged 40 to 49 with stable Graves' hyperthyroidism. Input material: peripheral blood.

The CDR3 DNA reads TGCGCCAGCAGTCCAGGGATTGGTGGCTATGGCTACACCTTC. It encodes CASSPGIGGYGYTF. The rearrangement uses TRBV10-1 and TRBJ1-2; weak D call: TRBD1 (5 bases). This CDR3 has 14 residues. Germline values: CDR1 WNHNN, CDR2 SYGVQD (reference sequence). The V end was cut by 5 bases, the J end by 4 bases, with 14 bases between.